This T cell receptor beta chain was recorded in a study of blood T cell repertoires in COVID-19. Study overall: The origin of the acute and convalescent COVID-19 samples was the United States, Italy and Spain.

V was pared by 4 bases and J by 8 bases, with 21 bases between. This CDR3 is 15 amino acids long. Germline V CDR1 and CDR2: MGHRA, YSYEKL. TCRdb's table, derived via immunoSEQ multiplex PCR, lists solely in-frame clones and lacks some. The sample includes under 350,000 clones, 83% of them seen just once. The V and J genes are TRBV4-1 and TRBJ2-7; perhaps TRBD2 as D (6 bases). Material for sequencing was peripheral blood. The sequence was obtained from a woman aged 45-60 years who had recovered from COVID-19. CDR3 amino acids: CASSRVADPLSQQYF. The CDR3, as DNA: TGCGCCAGCAGCCGTGTAGCGGATCCGCTTTCGCAGCAGTACTTC.